This T cell receptor beta chain was retrieved from a study of cytomegalovirus exposure and HLA in healthy donors. Primers: 60 Vbeta forward and 13 Jbeta reverse. The assay was immunoSEQ multiplex PCR, and TCRdb's table has in-frame clones only and misses some. The sample lists around 190,000 clones, around 82% occurring once. As concerns this clone: Its antigen is not known. The limits of the CDR3 on the DNA are not certain, so only TCRdb's listed CDR3 is given.

Termini included, the CDR3 measures 15 amino acids. CDR1 is MNHNY and CDR2 is SVGAGI in the germline V gene (reference sequence). At collection, donors were nominally healthy, but unrecorded immune exposures were probable. Broader study findings: The majority of TCR sequences were rare, yet some public TCRs appeared in many donors.

Sequencing was carried out using PBMCs. The clonotype was recovered from a woman younger than 45 in good health and CMV-seronegative. V is TRBV6-6 and J is TRBJ2-7; the D call in the table, TRBD1, was not verified against the DNA. CDR3 sequence reads: CASSSSDSQPYEQYF.